This TCR beta chain was captured in a study of blood T cell repertoires in COVID-19. Across the whole study: Material from acute and convalescent COVID-19 was sourced from the United States, Italy and Spain. The analysed material was cDNA or gDNA that came from T cells, B-cell-depleted T cells, or PBMCs.

Germline V gene data show CDR1 as KGHDR and CDR2 as SFDVKD. V lost 4 bases, J lost 4 bases, and 10 bases lay in between. This CDR3 has 13 residues. The authors' processing: It was from reference gene primer amplification that nucleated cell counts were estimated. Sequenced by immunoSEQ multiplex PCR; TCRdb stores in-frame clones only, minus some. The V and J calls and clone size are taken from that table; D and trimming were inferred from the DNA. The data contain some 99,000 clones, less than 90% of them singletons. This sequence joins TRBV24-1 and TRBJ2-7; D remains unclear. This clonotype was obtained from a woman in her fifties or sixties with acute or convalescent COVID-19. The sequenced material came from peripheral blood. The DNA for the CDR3 is TGTGCCACCAGTGACACACAAGCGTACGAGCAGTACTTC. Its protein product is CATSDTQAYEQYF.